A selection of T cell receptor beta chains follows, all from one sample in a study of CD8 T cells in Susac syndrome. TCRdb itself ran the immunoSEQ multiplex PCR reads through MiXCR, one entry per CDR3 protein. The sample has 200,000 to 250,000 distinct CDR3 sequences, 90% to 95% seen once. The material sequenced was CD4+ T cells from PBMCs. The source of these receptors is a human donor with multiple sclerosis. The CDR3 runs from the conserved cysteine through the conserved F or W. A D gene is named only where the DNA matches it firmly. Clone size is given for some rows only: seen once, a few or many times, or a class if the clone is expanded.

size	V	D	J	CDR3	DNA
-	TRBV28	-	TRBJ2-7	CASSLPPILGEQYF	TGTGCCAGCAGTTTACCCCCCATTCTGGGGGAGCAGTACTTC
-	TRBV6-1	-	TRBJ2-5	CASSELARETQCF	TGTGCCAGCAGTGAGCTAGCTCGGGAGACCCAGTGCTTC
-	TRBV24-1	-	TRBJ1-4	CATSDPVESDEKLFF	TGTGCCACCAGTGACCCAGTGGAGTCTGATGAAAAACTGTTTTTT
-	TRBV28	TRBD1	TRBJ1-1	CASSLDRARMAFF	TGTGCCAGCAGTTTAGACAGGGCCCGAATGGCTTTCTTT
-	TRBV18	-	TRBJ2-7	CASSPGGAGAYEQYF	TGTGCCAGCTCACCAGGAGGGGCAGGGGCCTACGAGCAGTACTTC
-	TRBV7-9	-	TRBJ2-1	CASSRPPASNYNEQFF	TGTGCCAGCAGTCGTCCTCCCGCGTCCAACTACAATGAGCAGTTCTTC
-	TRBV12-5	TRBD1	TRBJ2-3	CASGLTSGGVRFSTDTQYF	TGTGCTAGTGGTTTGACCTCAGGGGGCGTACGTTTCAGCACAGATACGCAGTATTTT
-	TRBV6-1	TRBD2	TRBJ2-5	CASSVGTSGGQETQYF	TGTGCCAGCAGTGTGGGGACTAGCGGCGGCCAAGAGACCCAGTACTTC
-	TRBV5-4	TRBD1	TRBJ2-3	CASSEGQGAADTQYF	TGTGCCAGCAGCGAGGGACAGGGGGCCGCAGATACGCAGTATTTT
-	TRBV6-2/TRBV6-3	-	TRBJ1-1	CASSDPDKEAFF	TGTGCCAGCAGTGACCCGGACAAGGAAGCTTTCTTT
-	TRBV5-1	-	TRBJ2-2	CASSLEGATNTGELFF	TGCGCCAGCAGCTTGGAAGGGGCCACCAACACCGGGGAGCTGTTTTTT
-	TRBV10-3	-	TRBJ1-4	CAISEYGDSFEKLFF	TGTGCCATCAGTGAGTACGGAGATTCCTTCGAAAAACTGTTTTTT
few	TRBV11-2	TRBD1	TRBJ1-6	CASSFGQDNSPLHF	TGTGCCAGCAGCTTCGGACAGGATAATTCACCCCTCCACTTT
-	TRBV3-1	TRBD1	TRBJ1-5	CAGSPERGPDQPQHF	TGTGCCGGCAGCCCAGAAAGGGGGCCTGATCAGCCCCAGCATTTT
-	TRBV6-4	TRBD2	TRBJ2-1	CASSVLSGRGNEQFF	TGTGCCAGCAGTGTCTTGTCAGGGAGGGGCAATGAGCAGTTCTTC
-	TRBV19	TRBD2	TRBJ2-2	CASSSWGGRAVGELFF	TGTGCCAGTAGTTCATGGGGCGGGAGGGCCGTCGGGGAGCTGTTTTTT
-	TRBV10-3	-	TRBJ2-6	CAVGPGASGANVLTF	TGTGCCGTAGGGCCGGGGGCCTCTGGGGCCAACGTCCTGACTTTC
-	TRBV2	-	TRBJ1-5	CASSDGGLGNQPQHF	TGTGCCAGCAGTGACGGGGGTTTGGGCAATCAGCCCCAGCATTTT
-	TRBV13	-	TRBJ2-3	CASSLGRGLASTDTQYF	TGTGCCAGCAGCTTAGGTAGGGGCCTCGCTAGCACAGATACGCAGTATTTT
-	TRBV12-3/TRBV12-4	-	TRBJ2-1	CASSLQRGVIDEQFF	TGTGCCAGCAGTCTCCAGCGAGGAGTGATAGATGAGCAGTTCTTC
-	TRBV5-1	-	TRBJ2-2	CASSSLLTGGELFF	TGCGCCAGCAGCTCACTACTGACAGGCGGGGAGCTGTTTTTT
-	TRBV11-2	-	TRBJ1-1	CASSSRVPATEAFF	TGTGCCAGCAGCTCCAGGGTACCGGCCACTGAAGCTTTCTTT
-	TRBV29-1	-	TRBJ1-3	CSVTRQSSGNTIYF	TGCAGCGTTACGCGACAGAGCTCTGGAAACACCATATATTTT
-	TRBV30	-	TRBJ1-5	CAWSKGVNQPQHF	TGTGCCTGGAGTAAGGGGGTGAATCAGCCCCAGCATTTT
-	TRBV5-1	-	TRBJ1-1	CASSLESDTEAFF	TGCGCCAGCAGCTTGGAGAGTGACACTGAAGCTTTCTTT
-	TRBV3-1	TRBD1	TRBJ2-5	CASSLRGTYQETQYF	TGTGCCAGCAGCCTCAGGGGGACGTACCAAGAGACCCAGTACTTC
-	TRBV30	-	TRBJ1-5	CAWSDRQNQPQHF	TGTGCCTGGAGTGACAGACAGAATCAGCCCCAGCATTTT
once	TRBV5-1	-	TRBJ1-5	CASSLSGMSNQPQHF	TGCGCCAGCAGCTTGTCGGGGATGAGCAATCAGCCCCAGCATTTT
-	TRBV6-2/TRBV6-3	-	TRBJ1-3	CASSYAAPGNTIYF	TGTGCCAGCAGTTACGCAGCTCCTGGAAACACCATATATTTT
-	TRBV27	-	TRBJ2-3	CASLGVGARYTTDTQYF	TGTGCCAGCCTGGGGGTGGGGGCGCGGTATACCACAGATACGCAGTATTTT
-	TRBV24-1	TRBD2	TRBJ2-2	CATSDLHSTSGSEAGELFF	TGTGCCACCAGTGATTTGCATAGTACTAGCGGGAGTGAGGCCGGGGAGCTGTTTTTT
-	TRBV3-1	-	TRBJ2-7	CASSQAGREQYF	TGTGCCAGCAGCCAAGCAGGGCGCGAGCAGTACTTC
-	TRBV9	TRBD2	TRBJ2-3	CASSVLSGGAPDTQYF	TGTGCCAGCAGCGTACTAAGCGGGGGGGCACCAGATACGCAGTATTTT
once	TRBV12-3/TRBV12-4	-	TRBJ2-7	CASSLGQSLNEQYF	TGTGCCAGCAGTCTCGGACAGAGCCTAAACGAGCAGTACTTC
-	TRBV12-3/TRBV12-4	TRBD1	TRBJ2-5	CATDWSGTGGFWEQETQYF	TGTGCCACCGATTGGTCCGGGACAGGGGGCTTTTGGGAACAAGAGACCCAGTACTTC
-	TRBV20-1	TRBD2	TRBJ2-3	CSASPGSGGRDTQYF	TGCAGTGCTAGCCCCGGAAGCGGGGGGCGAGATACGCAGTATTTT
-	TRBV4-1	-	TRBJ1-1	CASSQDKLGPNTEAFF	TGCGCCAGCAGCCAAGATAAATTAGGACCAAACACTGAAGCTTTCTTT
-	TRBV5-1	-	TRBJ1-6	CASSLRARTARSDSPLHF	TGCGCCAGCAGCTTGAGAGCGAGGACCGCCCGGAGTGATTCACCCCTCCACTTT
-	TRBV2	-	TRBJ1-1	CASSEVVRGEAFF	TGTGCCAGCAGTGAGGTTGTCAGGGGCGAGGCTTTCTTT
-	TRBV20-1	-	TRBJ2-7	CSARGWGSPYEQYF	TGCAGTGCTAGGGGATGGGGGTCACCCTACGAGCAGTACTTC
-	TRBV3-1	-	TRBJ2-2	CASSQGGGIGELFF	TGTGCCAGCAGCCAAGGCGGAGGGATCGGGGAGCTGTTTTTT
-	TRBV2	TRBD1	TRBJ2-6	CASNGQGGLWGANVLTF	TGTGCCAGCAACGGACAGGGGGGGCTTTGGGGGGCCAACGTCCTGACTTTC
-	TRBV6-5	TRBD2	TRBJ2-2	CASRLGRGTGELFF	TGTGCCAGCAGGCTGGGGAGGGGCACCGGGGAGCTGTTTTTT
few	TRBV3-1	-	TRBJ1-1	CASSVTEGTEAFF	TGTGCCAGCAGCGTCACCGAGGGCACTGAAGCTTTCTTT
-	TRBV29-1	-	TRBJ2-1	CSVEKTAAGEQFF	TGCAGCGTTGAAAAGACAGCCGCCGGTGAGCAGTTCTTC